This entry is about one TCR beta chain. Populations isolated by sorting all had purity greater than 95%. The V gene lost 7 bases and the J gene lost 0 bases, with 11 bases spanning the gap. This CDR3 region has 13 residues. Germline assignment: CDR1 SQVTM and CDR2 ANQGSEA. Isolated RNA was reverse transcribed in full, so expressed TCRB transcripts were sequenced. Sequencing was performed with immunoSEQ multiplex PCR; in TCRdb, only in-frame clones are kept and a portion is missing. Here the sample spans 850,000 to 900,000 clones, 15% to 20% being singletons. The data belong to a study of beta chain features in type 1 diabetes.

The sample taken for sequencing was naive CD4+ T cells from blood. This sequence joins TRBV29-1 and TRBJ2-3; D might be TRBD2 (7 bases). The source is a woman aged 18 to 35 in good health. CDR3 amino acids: CSGGGQSTDTQYF. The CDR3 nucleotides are TGCAGCGGCGGGGGACAAAGCACAGATACGCAGTATTTT.